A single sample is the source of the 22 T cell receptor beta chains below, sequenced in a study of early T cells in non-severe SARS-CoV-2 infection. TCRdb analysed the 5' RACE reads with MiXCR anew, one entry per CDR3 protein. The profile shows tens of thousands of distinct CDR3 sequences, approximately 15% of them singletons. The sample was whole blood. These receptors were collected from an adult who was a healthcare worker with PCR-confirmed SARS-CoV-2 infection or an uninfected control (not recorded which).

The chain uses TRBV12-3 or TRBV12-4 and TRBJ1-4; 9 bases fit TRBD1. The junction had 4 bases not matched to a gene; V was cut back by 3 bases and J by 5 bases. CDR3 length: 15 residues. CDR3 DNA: TGTGCCAGCAGTTTGAGGGACAGGGCGAATGAAAAACTGTTTTTT. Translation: CASSLRDRANEKLFF.

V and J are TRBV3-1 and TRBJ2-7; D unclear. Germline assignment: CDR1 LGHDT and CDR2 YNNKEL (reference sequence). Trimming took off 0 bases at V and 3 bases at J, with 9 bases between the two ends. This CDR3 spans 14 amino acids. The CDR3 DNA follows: TGTGCCAGCAGCCAAGAGAATGTTTTCTACGAGCAGTACTTC. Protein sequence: CASSQENVFYEQYF.

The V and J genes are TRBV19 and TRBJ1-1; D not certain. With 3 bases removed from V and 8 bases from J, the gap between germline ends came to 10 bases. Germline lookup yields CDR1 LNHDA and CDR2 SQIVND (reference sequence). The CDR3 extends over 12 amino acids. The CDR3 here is CASSIDSREAFF. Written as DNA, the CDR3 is TGTGCCAGTAGTATCGACTCCCGAGAAGCTTTCTTT.

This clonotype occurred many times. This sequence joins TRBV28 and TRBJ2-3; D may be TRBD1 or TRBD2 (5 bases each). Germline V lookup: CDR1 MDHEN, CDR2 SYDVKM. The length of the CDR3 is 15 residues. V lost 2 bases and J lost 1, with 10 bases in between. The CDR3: CASSLEGSGTDTQYF. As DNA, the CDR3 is TGTGCCAGCAGTTTAGAGGGGAGCGGCACAGATACGCAGTATTTT.

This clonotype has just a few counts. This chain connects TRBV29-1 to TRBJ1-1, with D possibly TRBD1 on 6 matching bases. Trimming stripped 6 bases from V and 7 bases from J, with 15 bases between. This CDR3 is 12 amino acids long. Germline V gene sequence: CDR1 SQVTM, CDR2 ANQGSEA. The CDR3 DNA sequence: TGCAGCGTCCCGGACGGACAGATTGAAGCTTTCTTT. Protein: CSVPDGQIEAFF.

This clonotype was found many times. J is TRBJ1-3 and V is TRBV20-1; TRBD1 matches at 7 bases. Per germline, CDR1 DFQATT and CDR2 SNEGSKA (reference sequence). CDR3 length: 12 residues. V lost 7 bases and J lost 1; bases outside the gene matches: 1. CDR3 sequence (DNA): TGCAGTGGCAGGGGGTCTGGAAACACCATATATTTT. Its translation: CSGRGSGNTIYF.

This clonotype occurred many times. This chain's CDR3 is CASSLGGTYNEQFF. CDR3 bases: TGTGCCAGCAGCTTAGGCGGGACCTACAATGAGCAGTTCTTC. The V and J genes are TRBV7-3 and TRBJ2-1; D may be TRBD2 (6 bases). CDR3 size: 14 residues. Germline V lookup: CDR1 SGHTA, CDR2 FQGTGA. Trimming stripped 2 bases from V and 2 bases from J, with 7 bases between.

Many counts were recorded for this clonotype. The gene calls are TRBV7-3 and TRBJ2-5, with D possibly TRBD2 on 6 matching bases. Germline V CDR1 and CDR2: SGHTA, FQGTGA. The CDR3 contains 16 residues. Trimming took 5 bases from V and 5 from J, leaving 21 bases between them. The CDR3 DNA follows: TGTGCCAGCAGCCCCTTTGGTTCGGGAGATTCTGAGACCCAGTACTTC. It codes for CASSPFGSGDSETQYF.

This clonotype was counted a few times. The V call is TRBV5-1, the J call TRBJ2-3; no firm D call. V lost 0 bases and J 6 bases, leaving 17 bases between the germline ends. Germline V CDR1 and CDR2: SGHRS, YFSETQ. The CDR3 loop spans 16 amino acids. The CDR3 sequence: CASSLEGAASVDTQYF. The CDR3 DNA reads TGCGCCAGCAGCTTGGAGGGCGCCGCAAGTGTCGATACGCAGTATTTT.

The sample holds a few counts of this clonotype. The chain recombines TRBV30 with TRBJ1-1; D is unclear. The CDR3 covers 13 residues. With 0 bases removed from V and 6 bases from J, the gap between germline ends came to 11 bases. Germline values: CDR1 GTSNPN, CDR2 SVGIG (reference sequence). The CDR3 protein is CAWSVGWTAEAFF. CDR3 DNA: TGTGCCTGGAGTGTTGGGTGGACGGCTGAAGCTTTCTTT.

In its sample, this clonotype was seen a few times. In DNA, the CDR3 is TGCGCCAGCAGCCAAGAGGGACCGAACACTGAAGCTTTCTTT. Translation: CASSQEGPNTEAFF. J is TRBJ1-1 and V is TRBV4-1, with D possibly TRBD1 on 5 matching bases. Germline V CDR1 and CDR2: MGHRA, YSYEKL. The CDR3 is 14 residues long. Trimming stripped 0 bases from V and 1 base from J, with 6 bases between.

The CDR3 is CASSPPGLVGDGSYNEQFF. For the CDR3, the DNA is TGTGCCAGCAGCCCGCCGGGACTAGTGGGAGACGGGTCCTACAATGAGCAGTTCTTC. This rearrangement joins TRBV7-9 to TRBJ2-1; TRBD2 aligns across 8 bases. Per germline, CDR1 SEHNR and CDR2 FQNEAQ (reference sequence). The CDR3 length is 19 residues. The V segment lost 5 bases and the J segment 1 base; nucleotides outside the gene matches: 16.

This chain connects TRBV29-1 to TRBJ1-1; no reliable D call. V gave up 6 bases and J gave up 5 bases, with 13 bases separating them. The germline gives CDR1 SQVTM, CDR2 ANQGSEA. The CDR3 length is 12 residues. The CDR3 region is CSVSTPGTEAFF. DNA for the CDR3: TGCAGCGTCTCCACACCTGGAACTGAAGCTTTCTTT.

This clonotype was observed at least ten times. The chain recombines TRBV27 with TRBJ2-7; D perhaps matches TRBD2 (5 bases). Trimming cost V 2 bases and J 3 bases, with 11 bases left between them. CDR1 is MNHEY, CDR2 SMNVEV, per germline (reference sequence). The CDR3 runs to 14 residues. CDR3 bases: TGTGCCAGCAGTTTAGCCGGGATGTACTACGAGCAGTACTTC. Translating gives CASSLAGMYYEQYF.

CDR3 sequence: CSAGQGIIDEQFF. In DNA, the CDR3 is TGCAGTGCCGGACAGGGTATTATCGATGAGCAGTTCTTC. The V and J genes are TRBV20-1 and TRBJ2-1; 8 nucleotides line up with TRBD1. The germline CDR1 and CDR2 sequences are DFQATT and SNEGSKA (reference sequence). Trimming took 6 bases from V and 8 from J; bases not matched to a gene: 9. The CDR3 covers 13 residues.

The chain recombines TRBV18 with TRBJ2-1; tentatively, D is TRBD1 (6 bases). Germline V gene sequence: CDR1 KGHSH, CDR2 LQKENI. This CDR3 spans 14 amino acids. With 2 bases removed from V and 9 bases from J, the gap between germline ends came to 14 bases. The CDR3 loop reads CASSPVLGASEQFF. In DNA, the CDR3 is TGTGCCAGCTCACCAGTCCTGGGGGCTTCTGAGCAGTTCTTC.

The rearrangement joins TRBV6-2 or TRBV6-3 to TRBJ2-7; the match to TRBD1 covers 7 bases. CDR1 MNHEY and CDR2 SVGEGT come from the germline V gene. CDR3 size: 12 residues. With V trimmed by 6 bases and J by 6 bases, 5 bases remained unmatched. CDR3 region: CASSPTGVEQYF. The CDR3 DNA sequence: TGTGCCAGCAGCCCCACAGGGGTCGAGCAGTACTTC.

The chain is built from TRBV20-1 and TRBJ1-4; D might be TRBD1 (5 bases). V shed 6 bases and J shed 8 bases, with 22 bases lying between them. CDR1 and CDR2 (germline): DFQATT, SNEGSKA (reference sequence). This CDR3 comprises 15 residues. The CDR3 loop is CSARGLLRDGEKLFF. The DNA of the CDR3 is TGCAGTGCACGCGGGTTACTGCGGGACGGGGAAAAACTGTTTTTT.

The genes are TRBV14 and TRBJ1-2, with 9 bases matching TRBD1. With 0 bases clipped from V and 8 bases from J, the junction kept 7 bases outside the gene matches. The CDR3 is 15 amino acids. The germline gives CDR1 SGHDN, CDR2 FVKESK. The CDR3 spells CASSQDYRGREGYTF. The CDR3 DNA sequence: TGTGCCAGCAGCCAAGACTACAGGGGGCGCGAAGGCTACACCTTC. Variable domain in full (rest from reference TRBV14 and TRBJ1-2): EAGVTQFPSHSVIEKGQTVTLRCDPISGHDNLYWYRRVMGKEIKFLLHFVKESKQDESGMPNNRFLAERTGGTYSTLKVQPAELEDSGVYFCASSQDYRGREGYTFGSGTRLTVV.

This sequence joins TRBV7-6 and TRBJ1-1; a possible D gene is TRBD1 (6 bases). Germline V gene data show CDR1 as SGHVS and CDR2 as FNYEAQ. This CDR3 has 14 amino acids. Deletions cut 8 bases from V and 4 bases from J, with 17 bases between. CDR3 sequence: CASQATGISTEAFF. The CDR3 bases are TGTGCCAGCCAAGCTACAGGGATATCCACTGAAGCTTTCTTT.

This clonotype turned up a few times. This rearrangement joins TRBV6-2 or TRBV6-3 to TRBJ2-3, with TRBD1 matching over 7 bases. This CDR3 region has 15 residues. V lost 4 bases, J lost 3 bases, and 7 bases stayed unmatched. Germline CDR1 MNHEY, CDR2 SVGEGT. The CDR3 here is CASSSPTGVTDTQYF. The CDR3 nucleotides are TGTGCCAGCAGTTCCCCAACAGGGGTGACAGATACGCAGTATTTT.

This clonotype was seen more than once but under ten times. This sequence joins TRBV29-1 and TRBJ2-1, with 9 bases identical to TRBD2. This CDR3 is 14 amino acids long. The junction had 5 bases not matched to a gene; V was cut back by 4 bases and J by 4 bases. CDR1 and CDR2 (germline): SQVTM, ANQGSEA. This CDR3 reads CSVGTSGRYNEQFF. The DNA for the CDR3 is TGCAGCGTTGGAACTAGCGGGCGTTACAATGAGCAGTTCTTC.